These 9 T cell receptor beta chains share one sample of origin, sequenced in a study of cytomegalovirus exposure and HLA in healthy donors. Researchers ran the PCR with 60 Vbeta and 13 Jbeta primers. Assay: immunoSEQ multiplex PCR; the TCRdb copy retains only in-frame clones and omits some. Of some 110,000 clones listed, around 68% are singletons. Sequenced material: PBMCs. These TCRs come from a woman aged 45-65 years in good health and CMV-seropositive.

The genes are TRBV2 and TRBJ2-3; 10 bases match TRBD2. The V gene end was trimmed by 7 bases and the J gene end by 0 bases; junction bases not matched to a gene: 4. The CDR3 is made up of 15 amino acids. Germline-derived CDR1 and CDR2 are SNHLY and FYNNEI. This CDR3 is CASIMTSGSTDTQYF. For the CDR3, the DNA is TGTGCCAGCATCATGACTAGCGGGAGCACAGATACGCAGTATTTT.

J is TRBJ2-3 and V is TRBV7-8; possibly TRBD2 for D (6 bases). V dropped 7 bases and J dropped 6 bases, with 17 bases sitting between them. Germline CDR1 SGHVS, CDR2 FQNEAQ. The CDR3 sequence is 14 residues long. The CDR3 sequence is CASTPDRGRDTQYF. CDR3 nucleotide sequence: TGTGCCAGCACCCCGGATCGGGGGAGGGATACGCAGTATTTT.

The V call is TRBV9, the J call TRBJ2-3, with 9 bases aligning to TRBD1. This CDR3 region has 16 residues. Unmatched junction bases numbered 6, after V lost 4 bases and J lost 0 bases. Germline loops: CDR1 SGDLS, CDR2 YYNGEE. The chain's CDR3 is CASSSRDRDSTDTQYF. The CDR3 DNA follows: TGTGCCAGCAGCTCCCGGGACAGGGATAGCACAGATACGCAGTATTTT.

The rearrangement links TRBV28 to TRBJ2-5; 9 nucleotides line up with TRBD1. Looked up from germline, CDR1 is MDHEN and CDR2 is SYDVKM. The CDR3 is 15 amino acids. V lost 6 bases to trimming and J lost 4 bases; unmatched junction nucleotides: 9. As DNA, the CDR3 is TGTGCCAGCAGCCTAAGGACAGGGGTGAGAGAGACCCAGTACTTC. Its protein is CASSLRTGVRETQYF.

The rearrangement uses TRBV19 and TRBJ2-7, with 9 bases lining up with TRBD2. The V and J ends lost 4 bases and 2 bases, in that order; junction bases with no gene match: 3. Germline V gene data show CDR1 as LNHDA and CDR2 as SQIVND (reference sequence). The CDR3 has 14 residues. The chain's CDR3 is CASSRSSGAYEQYF. As DNA, the CDR3 is TGTGCCAGTAGTAGGTCTAGCGGGGCCTACGAGCAGTACTTC.

V and J are TRBV6-5 and TRBJ1-6; 9 bases align to TRBD1. Germline loops: CDR1 MNHEY, CDR2 SVGAGI. The CDR3 consists of 14 residues. The junction had 6 bases not matched to a gene; V was cut back by 8 bases and J by 7 bases. Here the CDR3 DNA reads TGTGCCAGCCGGGGACAGGGCCCCAATTCACCCCTCCACTTT. Protein product: CASRGQGPNSPLHF.

The chain uses TRBV6-1 and TRBJ2-7; 7 nucleotides match TRBD2. Unmatched junction bases numbered 6, after V lost 7 bases and J lost 0 bases. The CDR3 has 14 residues. The germline V gene encodes CDR1 MNHNS and CDR2 SASEGT. The CDR3 nucleotides are TGTGCCAGCACCGATAGCGGGCACTCCTACGAGCAGTACTTC. The encoded protein is CASTDSGHSYEQYF.

The rearrangement links TRBV30 to TRBJ1-1; perhaps TRBD1 as D (6 bases). The V gene's germline CDR1 is GTSNPN and CDR2 SVGIG (reference sequence). The CDR3 sequence is 15 residues long. Trimming took 3 bases from V and 2 from J, leaving 16 bases between them. The CDR3 DNA follows: TGTGCCTGGAGCCCGCGCGAGGGGGACAACACTGAAGCTTTCTTT. Translating gives CAWSPREGDNTEAFF.

The CDR3 DNA reads TGTGCCAGCAGTTACTCATTCGGGGGGACTGAAGCTTTCTTT. This codes for CASSYSFGGTEAFF. The V and J genes are TRBV6-5 and TRBJ1-1; TRBD1 might be the D (5 bases). Germline V lookup: CDR1 MNHEY, CDR2 SVGAGI. Trimming took 0 bases from V and 5 from J, leaving 10 bases between them. This CDR3 is 14 amino acids long.